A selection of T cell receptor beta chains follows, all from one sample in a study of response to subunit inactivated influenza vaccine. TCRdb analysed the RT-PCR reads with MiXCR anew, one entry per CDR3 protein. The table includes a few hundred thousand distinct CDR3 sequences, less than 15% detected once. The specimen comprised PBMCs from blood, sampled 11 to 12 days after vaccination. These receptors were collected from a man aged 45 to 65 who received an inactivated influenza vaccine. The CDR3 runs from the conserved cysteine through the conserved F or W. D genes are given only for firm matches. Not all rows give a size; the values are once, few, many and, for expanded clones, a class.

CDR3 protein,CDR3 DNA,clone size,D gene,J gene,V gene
CASSPTGSTNQPQHF,TGTGCCAGCAGCCCGACAGGTAGTACCAATCAGCCCCAGCATTTT,NA,NA,TRBJ1-5,TRBV7-2
CSAGDYSYEQYF,TGCAGCGCTGGGGACTATTCCTACGAGCAGTACTTC,many,TRBD2,TRBJ2-7,TRBV29-1
CASSRLPGQGYEQYF,TGTGCCAGCTCACGGCTACCAGGACAGGGCTACGAGCAGTACTTC,few,TRBD1,TRBJ2-7,TRBV18
CASTPGTGGIGELFF,TGTGCCAGCACCCCCGGGACAGGGGGAATCGGGGAGCTGTTTTTT,NA,TRBD1,TRBJ2-2,TRBV6-1
CASSHGYEAFF,TGTGCCAGCAGCCACGGTTATGAAGCTTTCTTT,many,NA,TRBJ1-1,TRBV7-9
CASSPGTGAFQPQHF,TGTGCCAGCAGCCCCGGGACAGGGGCTTTTCAGCCCCAGCATTTT,many,TRBD1,TRBJ1-5,TRBV12-3/TRBV12-4
CSANPLAGGRDEQFF,TGCAGTGCTAACCCACTAGCGGGGGGCAGAGATGAGCAGTTCTTC,many,TRBD2,TRBJ2-1,TRBV20-1
CASSPVWGSYEQYF,TGTGCCAGCAGCCCGGTCTGGGGCTCCTACGAGCAGTACTTC,few,NA,TRBJ2-7,TRBV7-2
CASSAPGLQETQYF,TGTGCCAGCAGCGCGCCGGGACTCCAAGAGACCCAGTACTTC,once,NA,TRBJ2-5,TRBV5-8
CASSSKEGAHPYSPLHF,TGCGCCAGCAGCTCGAAAGAAGGAGCCCACCCTTATTCACCCCTCCACTTT,few,NA,TRBJ1-6,TRBV5-1
CASSRLSDEQFF,TGTGCCAGCAGCCGCCTCTCCGATGAGCAGTTCTTC,NA,NA,TRBJ2-1,TRBV7-9
CATSVQGYEQYF,TGTGCCACCAGCGTACAGGGGTACGAGCAGTACTTC,few,TRBD1,TRBJ2-7,TRBV15
CSAAQGVVYEQYF,TGCAGTGCAGCTCAGGGGGTGGTCTACGAGCAGTACTTC,many,TRBD1,TRBJ2-7,TRBV20-1
CASSPIITGTGGTTGELFF,TGTGCCAGCAGTCCGATAATTACTGGGACAGGAGGAACCACCGGGGAGCTGTTTTTT,NA,TRBD1,TRBJ2-2,TRBV27
CASSDRTGSTDTQYF,TGTGCCAGCAGCGACCGGACAGGGAGCACAGATACGCAGTATTTT,NA,TRBD1,TRBJ2-3,TRBV3-1
CSVSGTGGTDTQYF,TGCAGCGTTTCCGGGACAGGGGGGACAGATACGCAGTATTTT,NA,TRBD1,TRBJ2-3,TRBV29-1
CASSEIGASWNEQFF,TGTGCCAGCAGTGAAATCGGGGCGAGTTGGAATGAGCAGTTCTTC,NA,NA,TRBJ2-1,TRBV6-1
CASSPAAGTSIYEQYF,TGCGCCAGCAGCCCAGCGGCCGGGACTAGTATCTACGAGCAGTACTTC,NA,TRBD2,TRBJ2-7,TRBV4-3
CASTSGRDDNEQFF,TGTGCCAGCACATCAGGACGAGACGACAATGAGCAGTTCTTC,few,NA,TRBJ2-1,TRBV27
CASSEGGRGSYTF,TGTGCCAGCAGTGAAGGAGGTCGAGGGAGCTACACCTTC,NA,NA,TRBJ1-2,TRBV6-1
CASSVEGGTFGQFF,TGTGCCAGCAGCGTAGAGGGAGGGACTTTCGGGCAGTTCTTC,NA,TRBD2,TRBJ2-1,TRBV9
CASSREGANYEQYF,TGTGCCAGCAGCCGGGAGGGGGCGAACTACGAGCAGTACTTC,few,NA,TRBJ2-7,TRBV12-3/TRBV12-4
CAIGIAGNNEQFF,TGTGCCATCGGGATAGCGGGGAACAATGAGCAGTTCTTC,many,TRBD2,TRBJ2-1,TRBV10-3
CASSLIMAGRIPKNIQYF,TGTGCCAGCAGTTTAATCATGGCAGGGCGTATTCCCAAAAACATTCAGTACTTC,NA,NA,TRBJ2-4,TRBV12-3/TRBV12-4
CASTSSSGNTIYF,TGTGCCAGCACGTCCAGCTCTGGAAACACCATATATTTT,few,NA,TRBJ1-3,TRBV6-6
CSVTSGGPPIVTDTQYF,TGCAGCGTGACTAGCGGGGGTCCCCCTATTGTCACAGATACGCAGTATTTT,NA,TRBD2,TRBJ2-3,TRBV29-1
CASSLGGSGSVYEQFF,TGTGCCAGCAGCTTAGGAGGTAGCGGGAGTGTCTATGAGCAGTTCTTC,NA,TRBD2,TRBJ2-1,TRBV7-9
CASSVGGGNEQFF,TGTGCCAGCAGCGTTGGGGGAGGAAATGAGCAGTTCTTC,many,NA,TRBJ2-1,TRBV9
CASSPLDTQYF,TGTGCCAGCAGTCCATTGGATACGCAGTATTTT,many,NA,TRBJ2-3,TRBV2
CASSAHQRTGSTDTQYF,TGTGCCAGCAGCGCCCACCAGAGGACTGGTAGCACAGATACGCAGTATTTT,few,NA,TRBJ2-3,TRBV11-2
CATSLTGDGSEQFF,TGTGCCACCAGTTTGACAGGGGACGGTAGTGAGCAGTTCTTC,many,TRBD1,TRBJ2-1,TRBV24-1
CASSLAGNGNTIYF,TGTGCCAGCAGCTTGGCCGGGAATGGAAACACCATATATTTT,NA,NA,TRBJ1-3,TRBV5-4
CASTNRQETQYF,TGTGCCAGCACTAACAGGCAAGAGACCCAGTACTTC,few,NA,TRBJ2-5,TRBV12-3/TRBV12-4
CASSLTGASAGELFF,TGTGCCAGCAGCTTAACAGGGGCTTCCGCCGGGGAGCTGTTTTTT,many,TRBD1,TRBJ2-2,TRBV5-6
CSARARTGTANQPQHF,TGCAGTGCTAGGGCGCGGACCGGGACCGCCAATCAGCCCCAGCATTTT,NA,NA,TRBJ1-5,TRBV20-1
CSAIGGGGRRTYEQYF,TGCAGTGCGATAGGAGGCGGGGGACGTCGGACCTACGAGCAGTACTTC,many,TRBD2,TRBJ2-7,TRBV20-1
CSARPGLAGVEMWEETQYF,TGCAGTGCTAGACCAGGACTAGCGGGAGTTGAGATGTGGGAAGAGACCCAGTACTTC,NA,TRBD2,TRBJ2-5,TRBV20-1